This T cell receptor (beta chain) was identified in a study of T cell responses to AZD1222 COVID-19 vaccine. TCRdb's copy holds only in-frame clones and misses some; the assay was immunoSEQ multiplex PCR. The table lists roughly 100,000 clones, approximately 84% of them singletons. Trimming cost V 3 bases and J 7 bases, with 16 bases left between them. CDR3 length equals 15 residues. The germline V gene has CDR1 KGHSH and CDR2 LQKENI. This clone was found a few times. The source material was peripheral blood, sampled 28 days after the second AZD1222 dose. The gene calls are TRBV18 and TRBJ2-1; the D gene is possibly TRBD2 (7 bases). The TCR sequence derives from an adult who received the AZD1222 COVID-19 vaccine. CDR3 DNA: TGTGCCAGCTCACCTGGGGGGGCTATCGGAAATGAGCAGTTCTTC. Residues: CASSPGGAIGNEQFF.